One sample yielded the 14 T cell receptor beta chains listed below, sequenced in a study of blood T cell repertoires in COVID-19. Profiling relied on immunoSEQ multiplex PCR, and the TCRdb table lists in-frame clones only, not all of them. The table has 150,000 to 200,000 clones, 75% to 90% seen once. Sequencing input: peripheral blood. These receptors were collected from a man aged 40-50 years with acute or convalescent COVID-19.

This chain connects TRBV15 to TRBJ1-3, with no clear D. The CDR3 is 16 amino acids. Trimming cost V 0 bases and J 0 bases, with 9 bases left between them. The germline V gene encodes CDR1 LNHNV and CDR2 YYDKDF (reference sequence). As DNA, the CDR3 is TGTGCCACCAGCAGAGAAGCTGTCTCCTCTGGAAACACCATATATTTT. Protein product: CATSREAVSSGNTIYF. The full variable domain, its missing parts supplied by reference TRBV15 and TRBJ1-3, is DAMVIQNPRYQVTQFGKPVTLSCSQTLNHNVMYWYQQKSSQAPKLLFHYYDKDFNNEADTPDNFQSRRPNTSFCFLDIRSPGLGDTAMYLCATSREAVSSGNTIYFGEGSWLTVV.

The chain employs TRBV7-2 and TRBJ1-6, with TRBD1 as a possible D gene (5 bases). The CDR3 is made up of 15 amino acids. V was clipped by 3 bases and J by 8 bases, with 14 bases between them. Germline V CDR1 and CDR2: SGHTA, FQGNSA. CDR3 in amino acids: CASSFRARVDSPLHF. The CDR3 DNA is TGTGCCAGCAGCTTTAGGGCCAGGGTGGATTCACCCCTCCACTTT.

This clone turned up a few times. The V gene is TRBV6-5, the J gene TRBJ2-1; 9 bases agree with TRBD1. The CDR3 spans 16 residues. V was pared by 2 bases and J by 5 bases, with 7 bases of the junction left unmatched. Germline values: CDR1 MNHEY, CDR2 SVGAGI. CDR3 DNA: TGTGCCAGCAGTTACGGGGGGACAGGGTTTAACAATGAGCAGTTCTTC. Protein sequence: CASSYGGTGFNNEQFF.

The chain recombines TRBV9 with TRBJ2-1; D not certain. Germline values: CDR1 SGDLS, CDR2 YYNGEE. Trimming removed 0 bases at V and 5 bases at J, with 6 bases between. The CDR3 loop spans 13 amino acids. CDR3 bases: TGTGCCAGCAGCGTAGAGCCCGACAATGAGCAGTTCTTC. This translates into CASSVEPDNEQFF.

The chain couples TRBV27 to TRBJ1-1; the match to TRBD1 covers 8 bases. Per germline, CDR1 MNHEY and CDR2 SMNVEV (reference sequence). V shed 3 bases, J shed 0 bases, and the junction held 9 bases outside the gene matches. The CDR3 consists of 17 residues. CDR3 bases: TGTGCCAGCAGTTTCACTCCCGGGACAGGTCTGAACACTGAAGCTTTCTTT. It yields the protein CASSFTPGTGLNTEAFF.

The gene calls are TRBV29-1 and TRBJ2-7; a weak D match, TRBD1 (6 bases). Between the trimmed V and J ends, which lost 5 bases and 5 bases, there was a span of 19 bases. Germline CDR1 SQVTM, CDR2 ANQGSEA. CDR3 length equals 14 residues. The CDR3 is CSVQDSRLGDEQYF. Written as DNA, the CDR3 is TGCAGCGTTCAGGACAGCCGATTAGGGGACGAGCAGTACTTC.

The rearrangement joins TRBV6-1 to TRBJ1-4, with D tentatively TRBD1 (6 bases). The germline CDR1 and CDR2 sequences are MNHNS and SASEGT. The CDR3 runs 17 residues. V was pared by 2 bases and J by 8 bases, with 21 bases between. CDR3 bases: TGTGCCAGCAGTGAATCTCGGGGGAGGGGGTTACGGGAAAAACTGTTTTTT. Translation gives CASSESRGRGLREKLFF.

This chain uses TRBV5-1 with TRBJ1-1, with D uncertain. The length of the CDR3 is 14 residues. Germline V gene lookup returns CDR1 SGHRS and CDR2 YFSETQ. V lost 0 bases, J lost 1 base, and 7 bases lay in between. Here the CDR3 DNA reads TGCGCCAGCAGCTTGGCCCTACCGAACACTGAAGCTTTCTTT. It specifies CASSLALPNTEAFF. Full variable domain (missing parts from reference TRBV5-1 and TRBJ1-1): KAGVTQTPRYLIKTRGQQVTLSCSPISGHRSVSWYQQTPGQGLQFLFEYFSETQRNKGNFPGRFSGRQFSNSRSEMNVSTLELGDSALYLCASSLALPNTEAFFGQGTRLTVV.

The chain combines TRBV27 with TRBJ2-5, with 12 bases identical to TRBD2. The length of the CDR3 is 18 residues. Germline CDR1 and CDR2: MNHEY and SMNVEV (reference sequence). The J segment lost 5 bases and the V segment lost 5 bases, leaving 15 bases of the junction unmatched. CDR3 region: CASSRGTSGRGFRETQYF. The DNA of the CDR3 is TGTGCCAGCAGTAGAGGGACTAGCGGGCGCGGCTTTAGGGAGACCCAGTACTTC.

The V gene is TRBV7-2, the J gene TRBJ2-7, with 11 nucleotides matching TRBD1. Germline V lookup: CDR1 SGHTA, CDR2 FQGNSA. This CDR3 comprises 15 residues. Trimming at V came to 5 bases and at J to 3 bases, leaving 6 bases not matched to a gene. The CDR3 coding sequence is TGTGCCAGCAGCCCGGACAGGGGGCATGGCTACGAGCAGTACTTC. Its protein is CASSPDRGHGYEQYF.

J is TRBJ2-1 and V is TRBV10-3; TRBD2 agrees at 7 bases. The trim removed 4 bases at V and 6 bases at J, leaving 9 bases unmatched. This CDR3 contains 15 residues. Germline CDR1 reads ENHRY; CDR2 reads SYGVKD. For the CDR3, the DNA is TGTGCCATCAGTGTTGGGGCTAGCGGTCTCAATGAGCAGTTCTTC. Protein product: CAISVGASGLNEQFF.

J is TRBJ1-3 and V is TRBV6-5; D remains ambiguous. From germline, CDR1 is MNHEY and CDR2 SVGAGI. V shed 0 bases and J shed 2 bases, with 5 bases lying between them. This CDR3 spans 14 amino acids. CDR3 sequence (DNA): TGTGCCAGCAGTTACTCGACAACTGGAAACACCATATATTTT. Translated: CASSYSTTGNTIYF.

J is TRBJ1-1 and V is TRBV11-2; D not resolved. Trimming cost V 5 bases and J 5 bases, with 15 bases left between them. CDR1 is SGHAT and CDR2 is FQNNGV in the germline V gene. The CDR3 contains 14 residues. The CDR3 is CASSTAASPTEAFF. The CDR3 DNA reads TGTGCCAGCAGCACCGCCGCGTCACCTACTGAAGCTTTCTTT.

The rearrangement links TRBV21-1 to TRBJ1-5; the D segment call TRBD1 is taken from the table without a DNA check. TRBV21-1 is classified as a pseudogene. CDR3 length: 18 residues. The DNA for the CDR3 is TGTGCCAGCAGCAAAGGGGTACCCCGACAGGGGAGCAATCAGCCCCAGCATTTT. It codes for CASSKGVPRQGSNQPQHF.